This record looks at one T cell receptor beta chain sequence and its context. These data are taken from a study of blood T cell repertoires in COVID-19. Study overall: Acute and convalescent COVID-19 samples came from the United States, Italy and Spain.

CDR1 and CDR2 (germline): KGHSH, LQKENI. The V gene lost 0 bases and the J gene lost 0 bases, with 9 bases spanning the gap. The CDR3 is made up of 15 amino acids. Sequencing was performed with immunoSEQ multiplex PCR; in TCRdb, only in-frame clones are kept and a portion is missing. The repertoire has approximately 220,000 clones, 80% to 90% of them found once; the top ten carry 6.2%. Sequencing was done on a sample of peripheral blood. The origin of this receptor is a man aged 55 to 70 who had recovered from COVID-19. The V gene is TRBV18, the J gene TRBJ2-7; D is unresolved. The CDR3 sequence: CASSPPSRSSYEQYF. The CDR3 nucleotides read TGTGCCAGCTCACCACCTTCTCGGAGCTCCTACGAGCAGTACTTC. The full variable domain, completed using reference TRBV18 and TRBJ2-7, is NAGVMQNPRHLVRRRGQEARLRCSPMKGHSHVYWYRQLPEEGLKFMVYLQKENIIDESGMPKERFSAEFPKEGPSILRIQQVVRGDSAAYFCASSPPSRSSYEQYFGPGTRLTVT.